These 6 T cell receptor beta chains came from one sample sequenced in a study of Graves' ophthalmopathy and Graves' hyperthyroidism. From RNA, the CDR3 regions of TCR beta chains were amplified and sequenced. HTBI-primed RT-PCR formed the first round, and a multiplex PCR formed the second. MiXCR, run by TCRdb on the multiplex PCR reads, gives a single entry per CDR3 protein. The sample has about 1.1 million distinct CDR3 sequences; about two fifths are singletons. The sample was peripheral blood or thyroid tissue (not recorded which). The source is an adult man with Graves' hyperthyroidism.

This clonotype was detected only a few times. The chain combines TRBV20-1 with TRBJ1-1; 10 bases fit TRBD1. The CDR3 length is 13 residues. J gave up 6 bases and V 4 bases, and 5 bases lay outside the gene matches. Germline loops: CDR1 DFQATT, CDR2 SNEGSKA (reference sequence). This chain's CDR3 is CSAIWDRGPEAFF. In DNA, the CDR3 is TGCAGTGCTATATGGGACAGGGGCCCTGAAGCTTTCTTT.

This clonotype came up many times. This chain joins TRBV25-1 and TRBJ1-4, with 7 bases aligning to TRBD1. The V gene end was trimmed by 2 bases and the J gene end by 7 bases; junction bases not matched to a gene: 7. This CDR3 has 15 residues. CDR1 MGHDK and CDR2 SYGVNS come from the germline V gene. The DNA for the CDR3 is TGTGCCAGCAGTGAAAGGACAGGCCTCAGTGAAAAACTGTTTTTT. Amino acid sequence: CASSERTGLSEKLFF.

This clonotype has ten or more counts. This chain connects TRBV29-1 to TRBJ1-1, with D perhaps matching TRBD1 (5 bases). CDR1 is SQVTM and CDR2 is ANQGSEA in the germline V gene. Trimming took off 7 bases at V and 1 base at J, with 10 bases between the two ends. The CDR3 totals 12 residues. The DNA for the CDR3 is TGCAGCGGCGGGACGGGGAACACTGAAGCTTTCTTT. Translated: CSGGTGNTEAFF.

The rearrangement links TRBV7-2 to TRBJ1-4, with 12 positions matching TRBD1. From germline, CDR1 is SGHTA and CDR2 FQGNSA. J gave up 7 bases and V 9 bases, and 12 bases lay outside the gene matches. The CDR3 has 16 amino acids. The CDR3 DNA follows: TGTGCCAGTAGTATACTCGGGACAGGGGGCCTTGAAAAACTGTTTTTT. Translating it yields CASSILGTGGLEKLFF.

This clonotype was seen more than once but under ten times. The chain couples TRBV6-5 to TRBJ2-5; 10 nucleotides align to TRBD2. Germline CDR1 and CDR2: MNHEY and SVGAGI. V lost 7 bases, J lost 2 bases, and 13 bases stayed unmatched. The CDR3 is made up of 17 amino acids. CDR3 DNA sequence: TGTGCCAGCAACTTACCCCCGGGACTAGCGAGTCAAGAGACCCAGTACTTC. The encoded protein is CASNLPPGLASQETQYF.

This rearrangement joins TRBV29-1 to TRBJ1-2; 7 bases fit TRBD1. Trimming took 8 bases from V and 8 from J; bases not matched to a gene: 17. This CDR3 contains 14 residues. Germline V CDR1 and CDR2: SQVTM, ANQGSEA. CDR3 region: CSIPTGDSLTGYTF. The CDR3 bases are TGCAGCATACCCACAGGGGACAGTCTTACCGGCTACACCTTC.